Detailed here is one T cell receptor beta chain. Its antigen is as yet unknown. MiXCR, applied by TCRdb to the reads, yields one record per CDR3 protein. The table includes around 570,000 distinct CDR3 sequences, 40% detected once. The data originate from a study of T cell repertoires in cytomegalovirus infection. Study in general: Public TCR beta signatures provided an indication of both CMV infection and a matching HLA type. Study results and caveats: Dominant in the ex vivo response were TCR beta clonotypes restricted by HLA-C and specific for CMV.

The length of the CDR3 is 13 residues. V dropped 5 bases and J dropped 1 base, with 11 bases sitting between them. CDR1 is DFQATT and CDR2 is SNEGSKA in the germline V gene (reference sequence). The specimen comprised cultured PBMCs, sampled from culture after CMV antigen stimulation. The rearrangement links TRBV20-1 to TRBJ1-1; no clear D. The TCR comes from a human donor in good health (CMV status not recorded). Some clones in this sample may be carry-over from other donors' samples. The chain's CDR3 is CSAGWRPNTEAFF. CDR3 in DNA: TGCAGTGCTGGATGGAGGCCGAACACTGAAGCTTTCTTT.